This T cell receptor beta chain was retrieved from a study of T and B cells in COVID-19 patients (TCRdb year 2020). In terms of the full investigation: Using TRB and IGH repertoire sequencing of peripheral blood, the study characterized adaptive immunity in COVID-19 patients who had active infection or had recovered. For the repertoire analyses, the comparison was an age-matched reference group of about 40 healthy donors who were negative for COVID-19 antibodies. A couple of patients were in both the active and recovered cohorts because samples existed from active disease and from after recovery. Of the roughly 19 patients in the active-infection cohort, roughly 11 were critically ill and needed mechanical ventilation or ECMO. Of the 20 to 25 patients in the active-infection cohort, over 15 had comorbidities associated with unfavorable COVID-19 outcome. Patients in the recovered cohort had a median age of approximately 36 years, compared with over 60 years for patients in the active-infection cohort. As many as 9 follow-up blood samples were taken per patient, and some of the samples covered different disease stages within the same individual. A recovered cohort comprised about 19 patients contributing roughly 21 samples, mostly after mild to moderate COVID-19 managed as outpatients. The TCR and BCR sequence repository comprised over 35 patients and about 71 time points, with over 8 million TCR sequences analysed.

TRB repertoires were amplified using about 230-550 ng of genomic DNA isolated from blood. At the junction V is shortened by 7 bases and J by 10 bases, with 17 bases in between. From cysteine to phenylalanine, the CDR3 is 14 amino acids long. Only the CDR3 region is kept as DNA, spanning 42 bases read in frame from base 1. CDR1 and CDR2, looked up from the germline V gene, are MNHEY and SVGAGI. The instrument was an Illumina MiSeq. Multiplex PCR with BIOMED2 TRB-A/B primer pools was used to amplify the TRB rearrangements. Two consecutive PCRs added Illumina-compatible adapters and 7-nucleotide sample barcodes to the amplicons. Phusion HS II polymerase was used for all library PCRs. The amplicons were purified from gel with the NucleoSpin Gel and PCR Clean-up kit, measured on Qubit, and combined at approximately 4 nM. The quality of the amplicon pool was checked on an Agilent 2100 Bioanalyzer prior to Illumina next-generation sequencing. Regarding the original processing steps: TRB rearrangements were annotated with MiXCR 3.0.8 using the default MiXCR reference library. Non-productive reads and sequences with fewer than 2 reads were excluded, and each unique CDR3 nucleotide sequence counted as one clone. Clonality, diversity, richness and V-J gene usage were calculated in R 3.5.1. GLIPH2 was used to cluster TCRs based on CDR3 similarity, and OLGA was used to calculate the generation probabilities. Only GLIPH2 clusters containing at least four unique TCR clonotypes present in at least three individuals were kept. TCRdb reprocessed the public reads (quality trimming at Q25 with fastp, clone calling with MiXCR) and kept in-frame beta chains. Each CDR3 protein appears once, grouped with its most common genes and DNA. The V and J calls follow TCRdb's processing rather than the paper's. The sample has around 7,600 distinct CDR3 sequences on record, about 38% of them singletons. Under 3.5% of the sample rests with the top ten.

The full study reports these points: Patients with COVID-19 were reported to show strongly skewed TRBV/TRBJ gene usage. It was stated that prospective validation of the reported TCR clusters was required before the clusters could be put to clinical use. A total of 2,000 to 2,500 exclusive TCR clusters, including some 30 low-pGen clusters, were found in the recovered cohort. Specific T cell subsets (CD4+/Treg/CD8+) and sorted SARS-CoV-2-responsive or tetramer+ T cells had not yet been sequenced, with those experiments still ongoing. The cohort was judged too small for assessing how HLA contributes to COVID-19 susceptibility or severity. In active COVID-19, TRB repertoires were highly clonal, while at recovery, diversity and richness increased above the levels seen in healthy donors. Blood samples obtained from mildly ill patients during symptoms, as well as early samples obtained from severe cases, were available only in scarce numbers.

Comments on this clonotype: The antigen this receptor binds is unknown. It has no much larger one-base neighbor in the sample; base qualities were not kept.

The clonotype comes from a human donor who had recovered from COVID-19. The sequencing input was blood. Recombination connected TRBV6-5 to TRBJ1-6; the D segment could be TRBD1, given 6 matching bases. Here is the DNA: TGTGCCAGCACCGAATCCGGCAGGGGCTCACCCCTCCACTTT. This codes for CASTESGRGSPLHF.